This T cell receptor beta chain was obtained from a study of T cell repertoires in cytomegalovirus infection. Study in general: Researchers turned to recently identified HLA-C-restricted CMV epitopes as well as well-studied HLA-B-restricted ones. Public TCR beta signatures provided an indication of both CMV infection and a matching HLA type. Study outcomes and limitations: Individuals carrying CMV plus the relevant HLA were identified by cumulative frequency of public TCR beta families. In two of eight donors, the top clonotype was HLA-C-restricted CMV-specific.

Each CDR3 protein gets one entry after TCRdb re-called the reads with MiXCR. The sample holds 650,000 to 850,000 distinct CDR3 sequences, roughly 29% seen once. Deletions cut 6 bases from V and 5 bases from J, with 19 bases between. Germline CDR1 and CDR2: SNHLY and FYNNEI. This CDR3 comprises 16 residues. A word on this clonotype: No antigen is known for it.

The specimen was cultured CD8+ T cells from PBMCs, collected from culture after CMV antigen stimulation. The TCR was taken from a human donor in good health (CMV status not recorded). Some clones in this sample may be carry-over from other donors' samples. The chain joins TRBV2 to TRBJ2-2; maybe TRBD1 (6 bases). The CDR3 reads CASRDSGTLGTGELFF. The CDR3 coding sequence is TGTGCCAGCAGAGACTCCGGGACACTTGGTACCGGGGAGCTGTTTTTT.